This T cell receptor beta chain was recorded in a study of blood T cell repertoires in COVID-19. Whole-study context: In each case, the material was cDNA or gDNA derived from T cells, B-cell-depleted T cells, or PBMCs.

Germline CDR1 reads KGHSH; CDR2 reads LQKENI. This CDR3 is 13 amino acids long. Between the trimmed V and J ends, which lost 4 bases and 4 bases, there was a span of 10 bases. TCRdb's copy holds only in-frame clones and misses some; the assay was immunoSEQ multiplex PCR. The sample records roughly 300,000 clones, roughly 90% being singletons. Participants spanned ages roughly 18 to 95 years and resided in around 25 US areas. The chain employs TRBV18 and TRBJ2-5; D gene uncertain. This clonotype was obtained from a woman in her thirties who had recovered from COVID-19. The specimen was PBMCs or T cells enriched from blood (not recorded which). As DNA, the CDR3 is TGTGCCAGCTCACTTGATAACGGAGAGACCCAGTACTTC. This sequence encodes CASSLDNGETQYF.